This T cell receptor (beta chain) was identified in a study of Ad26.COV2.S vaccination and SARS-CoV-2 variants. Treatment noted: over 15 received Ad26.COV2.S at low or high dose, single or two shots; about five received placebo; per-sample allocation not given. The samples were gathered on day 63 after the first injection of vaccine or placebo. Assay: immunoSEQ multiplex PCR; the TCRdb copy retains only in-frame clones and omits some. Of 440,000 or so clones in the sample, around 92% were seen once. This clone came up a few times. The ends were cut back, 7 bases at V and 5 bases at J, with 12 bases in the middle. CDR3 size: 14 residues. Germline V lookup: CDR1 SNHLY, CDR2 FYNNEI.

Sequenced here: peripheral blood, sampled in a trial of Ad26.COV2.S vaccine versus placebo. This clonotype was obtained from a person aged 18-65 years who received the Ad26.COV2.S COVID-19 vaccine or a placebo. The chain couples TRBV2 to TRBJ1-6; D may be TRBD1 (6 bases). Written as DNA, the CDR3 is TGTGCCAGCACTCGGACAGTAGATAATTCACCCCTCCACTTT. This codes for CASTRTVDNSPLHF.